This T cell receptor beta chain was documented in a study of T-cell memory formation after mild COVID-19. In TCRdb, the 5' RACE reads were re-called with MiXCR into one record per CDR3 protein. The sample records around 90,000 distinct CDR3 sequences, over 13% being singletons. The sample comprised PBMCs or a T cell subset sorted from them (not recorded which). This TCR derives from a young man who had mild COVID-19 (a few samples of this study predate the infection). Cell type and time point are not known.

This CDR3 is CASSLRRNTQYF. The CDR3 nucleotides read TGTGCCAGCAGCCTAAGACGAAATACGCAGTATTTT. The rearrangement links TRBV7-9 to TRBJ2-3; D is unresolved. Germline CDR1 reads SEHNR; CDR2 reads FQNEAQ (reference sequence). The CDR3 is 12 residues long. V lost 5 bases and J lost 7, with 10 bases in between.